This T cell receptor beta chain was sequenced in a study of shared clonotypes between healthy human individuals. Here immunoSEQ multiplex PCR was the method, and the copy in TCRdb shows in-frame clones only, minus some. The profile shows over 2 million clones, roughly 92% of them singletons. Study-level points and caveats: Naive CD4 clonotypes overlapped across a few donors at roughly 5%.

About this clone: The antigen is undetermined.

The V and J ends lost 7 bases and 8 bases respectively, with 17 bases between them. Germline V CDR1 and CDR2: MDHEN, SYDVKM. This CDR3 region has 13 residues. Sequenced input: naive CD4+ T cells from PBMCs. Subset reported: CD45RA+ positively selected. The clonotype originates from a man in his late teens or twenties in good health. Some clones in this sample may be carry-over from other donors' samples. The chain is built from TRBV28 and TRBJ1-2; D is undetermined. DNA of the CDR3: TGTGCCAGCACCCCCCGCAGGAGCTGGGGCTACACCTTC. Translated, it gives CASTPRRSWGYTF.